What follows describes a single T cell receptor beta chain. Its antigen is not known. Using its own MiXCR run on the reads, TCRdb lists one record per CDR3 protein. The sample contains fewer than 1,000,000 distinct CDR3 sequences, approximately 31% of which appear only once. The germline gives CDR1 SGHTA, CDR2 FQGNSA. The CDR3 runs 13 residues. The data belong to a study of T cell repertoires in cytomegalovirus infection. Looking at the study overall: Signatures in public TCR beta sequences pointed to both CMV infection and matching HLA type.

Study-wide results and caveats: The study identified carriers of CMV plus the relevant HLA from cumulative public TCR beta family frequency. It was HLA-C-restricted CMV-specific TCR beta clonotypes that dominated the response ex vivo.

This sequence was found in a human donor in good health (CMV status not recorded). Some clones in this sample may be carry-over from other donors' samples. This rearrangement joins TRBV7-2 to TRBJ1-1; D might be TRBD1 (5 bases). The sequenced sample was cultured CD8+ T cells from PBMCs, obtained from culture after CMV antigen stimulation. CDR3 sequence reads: CVNSFGTNTEAFF. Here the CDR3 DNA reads TGTGTCAACAGCTTCGGGACGAACACTGAAGCTTTCTTT.